A selection of T cell receptor beta chains follows, all from one sample in a study of blood T cell repertoires in COVID-19. Method: immunoSEQ multiplex PCR; TCRdb's copy keeps in-frame clones and lacks some. The sample lists around 200,000 clones, around 75% occurring once. The specimen was peripheral blood. The receptor source for this set is a woman in her thirties or forties with COVID-19, enrolled during active disease. Each CDR3 is given with its conserved first and last residue. D genes are given only for firm matches. Expanded clones get a size class; other rows say once, few or many, or leave the size out.

size: NA; length: 16; V: TRBV4-3; D: TRBD2; J: TRBJ2-3; DNA: TGCGCCAGCAGCCAAGATGGTACTAGCGGAACAGATACGCAGTATTTT; CDR3: CASSQDGTSGTDTQYF
size: NA; length: 15; V: TRBV24-1; D: TRBD2; J: TRBJ2-1; DNA: TGTGCCACCAGTGCCCCGGGGGGGCCGGGCAATGAGCAGTTCTTC; CDR3: CATSAPGGPGNEQFF
size: NA; length: 14; V: TRBV3-1/TRBV3-2; D: NA; J: TRBJ1-1; DNA: TGTGCCAGCAGCCTGACGACAGTGAACACTGAAGCTTTCTTT; CDR3: CASSLTTVNTEAFF
size: NA; length: 14; V: TRBV7-2; D: NA; J: TRBJ1-1; DNA: TGTGCCAGCAGCTTAATGGACAGAGTCCCTGAAGCTTTCTTT; CDR3: CASSLMDRVPEAFF
size: NA; length: 15; V: TRBV3-1/TRBV3-2; D: TRBD1; J: TRBJ2-7; DNA: TGTGCCAGCAGCCAAGATCAAACAGGGGGAAGCGAGCAGTACTTC; CDR3: CASSQDQTGGSEQYF
size: NA; length: 16; V: TRBV7-7; D: TRBD2; J: TRBJ2-3; DNA: TGTGCCAGCAGCTTAGGGAGCGGGAGGTCCACAGATACGCAGTATTTT; CDR3: CASSLGSGRSTDTQYF
size: NA; length: 15; V: TRBV5-4; D: TRBD2; J: TRBJ2-2; DNA: TGTGCCAGCAGCAGTTCTAGCGGAAACACCGGGGAGCTGTTTTTT; CDR3: CASSSSSGNTGELFF
size: NA; length: 15; V: TRBV6-4; D: TRBD2; J: TRBJ2-1; DNA: TGTGCCAGCAGTGTCCTAGCGGGAGTCTACAATGAGCAGTTCTTC; CDR3: CASSVLAGVYNEQFF
size: NA; length: 14; V: TRBV9; D: TRBD1; J: TRBJ1-2; DNA: TGTGCCAGCAGCTCTAACCCGGGACAGGGGGGCTACACCTTC; CDR3: CASSSNPGQGGYTF
size: NA; length: 16; V: TRBV7-3; D: TRBD2; J: TRBJ2-1; DNA: TGTGCCAGCAGCTTACTCGGAGCGGGGGGGCCAAGTGAGCAGTTCTTC; CDR3: CASSLLGAGGPSEQFF
size: NA; length: 21; V: TRBV6-6; D: TRBD2; J: TRBJ2-7; DNA: TGTGCCAGCAGCCTCTGGGGCCCGCTCCCGACTAGCGGCCCTAGCTCCTACGAGCAGTACTTC; CDR3: CASSLWGPLPTSGPSSYEQYF
size: NA; length: 18; V: TRBV7-6; D: TRBD1; J: TRBJ1-1; DNA: TGTGCCAGCAGTCTTTACGGGAGACTGGGACAGGGGGAAACTGAAGCTTTCTTT; CDR3: CASSLYGRLGQGETEAFF
size: NA; length: 15; V: TRBV7-2; D: NA; J: TRBJ2-1; DNA: TGTGCCAGCAGCTTGTCCCACTACTACTACAATGAGCAGTTCTTC; CDR3: CASSLSHYYYNEQFF
size: NA; length: 13; V: TRBV4-1; D: NA; J: TRBJ1-2; DNA: TGCGCCAGCAGCCCCCCAGGGAACTATGGCTACACCTTC; CDR3: CASSPPGNYGYTF
size: NA; length: 13; V: TRBV19; D: NA; J: TRBJ2-1; DNA: TGTGCCACCCAACGAGGGACCTACAATGAGCAGTTCTTC; CDR3: CATQRGTYNEQFF
size: NA; length: 15; V: TRBV6-1; D: NA; J: TRBJ2-5; DNA: TGTGCCAGCAGTGAAGCCCCTCTAGCCCAAGAGACCCAGTACTTC; CDR3: CASSEAPLAQETQYF
size: few; length: 17; V: TRBV3-1/TRBV3-2; D: TRBD2; J: TRBJ2-5; DNA: TGTGCCAGCAGCCAAGATGGTATAGCGGGAGACGGAGAGACCCAGTACTTC; CDR3: CASSQDGIAGDGETQYF
size: NA; length: 15; V: TRBV4-1; D: TRBD2; J: TRBJ2-7; DNA: TGCGCCAGCAGCCAACAGCGGGGGAGCTCCTACGAGCAGTACTTC; CDR3: CASSQQRGSSYEQYF
size: many; length: 13; V: TRBV30; D: TRBD1; J: TRBJ1-1; DNA: TGTGCCTGGATGCGGCAGGGGGGCACTGAAGCTTTCTTT; CDR3: CAWMRQGGTEAFF
size: NA; length: 15; V: TRBV11-3; D: NA; J: TRBJ2-1; DNA: TGTGCCAGCAGCTTAGAGGGCGGGCCATACAATGAGCAGTTCTTC; CDR3: CASSLEGGPYNEQFF
size: NA; length: 17; V: TRBV4-1; D: NA; J: TRBJ1-4; DNA: TGCGCCAGCAGCCAAGTTGAAACCGTCAGGTCTAATGAAAAACTGTTTTTT; CDR3: CASSQVETVRSNEKLFF
size: few; length: 12; V: TRBV30; D: NA; J: TRBJ2-7; DNA: TGTGCCTGGTCTGTGAGCTCCTACGAGCAGTACTTC; CDR3: CAWSVSSYEQYF
size: NA; length: 16; V: TRBV5-8; D: TRBD2; J: TRBJ2-1; DNA: TGTGCCAGCAGCGATTTACGCTCTAGCGGTGTACTTGAGCAGTTCTTC; CDR3: CASSDLRSSGVLEQFF
size: NA; length: 15; V: TRBV3-1/TRBV3-2; D: TRBD1; J: TRBJ1-4; DNA: TGTGCCAGCAGCCAATCGGACAGGTATAATGAAAAACTGTTTTTT; CDR3: CASSQSDRYNEKLFF
size: NA; length: 16; V: TRBV4-2; D: NA; J: TRBJ1-3; DNA: TGTGCCAGCAGCCAAGGCGCCTGGAGCTCTGGAAACACCATATATTTT; CDR3: CASSQGAWSSGNTIYF
size: once; length: 15; V: TRBV6-5; D: TRBD1; J: TRBJ2-2; DNA: TGTGCCAGCAGACGACAGGGGGCCGACACCGGGGAGCTGTTTTTT; CDR3: CASRRQGADTGELFF
size: NA; length: 15; V: TRBV24-1; D: NA; J: TRBJ2-1; DNA: TGTGCCACCAGTGCTTCGGACAAATCCTACAATGAGCAGTTCTTC; CDR3: CATSASDKSYNEQFF
size: once; length: 14; V: TRBV5-1; D: TRBD1; J: TRBJ1-4; DNA: TGCGCCAGTACAGGGGGTTTGAGTAATGAAAAACTGTTTTTT; CDR3: CASTGGLSNEKLFF
size: NA; length: 13; V: TRBV7-2; D: TRBD1; J: TRBJ2-7; DNA: TGTGCCAGCAGCTTTTGGACAGGGGACGAGCAGTACTTC; CDR3: CASSFWTGDEQYF
size: NA; length: 13; V: TRBV7-3; D: TRBD1; J: TRBJ1-2; DNA: TGTGCCAGCAGCTTGGGACAGGGCCGAGGCTACACCTTC; CDR3: CASSLGQGRGYTF
size: many; length: 14; V: TRBV14; D: NA; J: TRBJ1-3; DNA: TGTGCCAGCAGCCCAGGGCACTCTGGAAACACCATATATTTT; CDR3: CASSPGHSGNTIYF
size: NA; length: 13; V: TRBV7-2; D: NA; J: TRBJ1-2; DNA: TGTGCCAGCAGCTCGGGGGGGCCATATGGCTACACCTTC; CDR3: CASSSGGPYGYTF
size: NA; length: 20; V: TRBV23-1; D: TRBD2; J: TRBJ2-3; DNA: TGCGCCAGCAGTCAGTTTGGGGTTGGCGGGAGGGCCCTCTGGGGAGATACGCAGTATTTT; CDR3: CASSQFGVGGRALWGDTQYF
size: NA; length: 11; V: TRBV6-2/TRBV6-3; D: TRBD1; J: TRBJ1-2; DNA: TGTGCCAGCAGTTACACAGGGGGCTGCACCTTC; CDR3: CASSYTGGCTF
size: few; length: 15; V: TRBV7-6; D: NA; J: TRBJ1-1; DNA: TGTGCCAGCAGCTTAGGGTATGGGGCGAACACTGAAGCTTTCTTT; CDR3: CASSLGYGANTEAFF
size: NA; length: 15; V: TRBV2; D: TRBD2; J: TRBJ2-7; DNA: TGTGCCAGCAGGCGCCTAGCGGGAGCGCCGGGTGAGCAGTACTTC; CDR3: CASRRLAGAPGEQYF
size: once; length: 14; V: TRBV19; D: TRBD2; J: TRBJ2-7; DNA: TGTGCCAGTAGTAATACAGCGGGGTCCTACGAGCAGTACTTC; CDR3: CASSNTAGSYEQYF
size: once; length: 14; V: TRBV30; D: NA; J: TRBJ1-1; DNA: TGTGCCTGGAGTGTACTAGACACGGCGGTGGGTGCTTTCTTT; CDR3: CAWSVLDTAVGAFF
size: once; length: 14; V: TRBV19; D: NA; J: TRBJ2-6; DNA: TGTGCCAGTGGTTTCAGCTCTGGGGCCAACGTCCTGACTTTC; CDR3: CASGFSSGANVLTF
size: NA; length: 13; V: TRBV6-5; D: NA; J: TRBJ1-2; DNA: TGTGCCAGCAGGCCTACAGCTAACTATGGCTACACCTTC; CDR3: CASRPTANYGYTF
size: NA; length: 18; V: TRBV11-2; D: NA; J: TRBJ1-2; DNA: TGTGCCAGCAGCTTTAGGGGCCAGGGCCGAAGGATTAGCTATGGCTACACCTTC; CDR3: CASSFRGQGRRISYGYTF